This T cell receptor beta chain was recovered during a study of blood T cell repertoires in COVID-19. Between the trimmed V and J ends, which lost 8 bases and 6 bases, there was a span of 16 bases. The germline gives CDR1 WNHNN, CDR2 SYGVQD (reference sequence). The CDR3 length is 14 residues. The repertoire was sequenced with immunoSEQ multiplex PCR; TCRdb's copy has only in-frame clones and lacks some. The sample carries about 210,000 clones, more than 65% recorded once. This clone appeared once. Material for sequencing was peripheral blood. The chain employs TRBV10-1 and TRBJ2-2, with a possible D match to TRBD1 (6 bases). The sequence was obtained from a man in his forties or fifties who had recovered from COVID-19. CDR3 sequence (DNA): TGCGCCAGCGCGGCGGACAGTTTTTCCGGGGAGCTGTTTTTT. Amino acids: CASAADSFSGELFF.